The clone carrying this T cell receptor (beta chain) was seen more than once but under ten times. The sample originates from a study of blood T cell repertoires in COVID-19. About the study: Samples of COVID-19 (acute and convalescent) were obtained from the United States, Italy and Spain. T cells, B-cell-depleted T cells, or PBMCs provided the cDNA or gDNA that served as material.

Original methodology: Reference gene primers were amplified, and this amplification served to estimate nucleated cell counts. The assay was immunoSEQ multiplex PCR, and TCRdb's table has in-frame clones only and misses some. That table supplies the V and J calls and clone size; D and trimming were determined from the DNA. Among about 180,000 clones listed, roughly 77% were seen once. The CDR3 sequence is 12 residues long. Germline V gene sequence: CDR1 SNHLY, CDR2 FYNNEI. With V trimmed by 11 bases and J by 6 bases, 10 bases remained unmatched. The sequenced sample was peripheral blood. The chain is built from TRBV2 and TRBJ2-7; 7 nucleotides match TRBD2. This receptor was identified in a man between 65 and 85 years old with active or convalescent COVID-19. DNA of the CDR3: TGTGCCGGCCGAGGCGGGGGAGGCGAGCAGTACTTC. The encoded protein is CAGRGGGGEQYF.